This T cell receptor (beta chain) is drawn from a study of blood T cell repertoires in COVID-19. Everyone who took part was about 18 to 90 years old, and they came from over 20 US areas. This CDR3 has 14 amino acids. Germline V gene sequence: CDR1 SEHNR, CDR2 FQNEAQ (reference sequence). V was trimmed by 6 bases and J by 4 bases, leaving 16 bases between them. Profiling relied on immunoSEQ multiplex PCR, and the TCRdb table lists in-frame clones only, not all of them. The sample has around 480,000 clones, 87% seen once. The sequencing input was PBMCs or T cells enriched from blood (not recorded which). The chain carries TRBV7-9 and TRBJ2-7, with D hard to call. The sequence was obtained from a young woman who had recovered from COVID-19. CDR3: CASSSSTVSYEQYF. The CDR3 coding sequence is TGTGCCAGCAGTTCAAGCACCGTTTCATACGAGCAGTACTTC. Looking up the rest from reference TRBV7-9 and TRBJ2-7 gives the full variable domain: DTGVSQNPRHKITKRGQNVTFRCDPISEHNRLYWYRQTLGQGPEFLTYFQNEAQLEKSRLLSDRFSAERPKGSFSTLEIQRTEQGDSAMYLCASSSSTVSYEQYFGPGTRLTVT.